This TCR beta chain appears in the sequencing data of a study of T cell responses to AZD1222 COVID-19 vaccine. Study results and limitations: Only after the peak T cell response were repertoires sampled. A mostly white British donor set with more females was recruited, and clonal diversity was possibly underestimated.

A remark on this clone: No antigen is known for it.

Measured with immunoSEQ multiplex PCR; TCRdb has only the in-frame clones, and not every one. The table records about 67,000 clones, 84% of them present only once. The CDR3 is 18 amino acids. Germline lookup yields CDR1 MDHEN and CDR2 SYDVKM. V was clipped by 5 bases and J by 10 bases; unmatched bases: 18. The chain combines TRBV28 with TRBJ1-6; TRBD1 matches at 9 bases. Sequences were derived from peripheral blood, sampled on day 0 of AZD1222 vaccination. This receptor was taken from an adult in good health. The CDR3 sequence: CASSLPWLGTGRGSPLHF. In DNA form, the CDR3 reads TGTGCCAGCAGTCTTCCTTGGCTGGGGACAGGGAGAGGGTCACCCCTCCACTTT.